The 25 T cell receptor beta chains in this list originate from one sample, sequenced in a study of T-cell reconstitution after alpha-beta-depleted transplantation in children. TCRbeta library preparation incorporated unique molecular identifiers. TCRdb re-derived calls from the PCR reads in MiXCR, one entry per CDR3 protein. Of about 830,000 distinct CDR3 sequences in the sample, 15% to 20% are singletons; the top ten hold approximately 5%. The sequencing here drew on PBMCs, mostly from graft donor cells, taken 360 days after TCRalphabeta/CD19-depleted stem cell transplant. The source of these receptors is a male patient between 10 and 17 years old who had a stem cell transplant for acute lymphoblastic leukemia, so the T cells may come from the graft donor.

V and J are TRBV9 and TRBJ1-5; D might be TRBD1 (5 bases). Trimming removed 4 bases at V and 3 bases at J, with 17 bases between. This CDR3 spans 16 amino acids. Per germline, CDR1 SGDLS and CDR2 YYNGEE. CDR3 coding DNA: TGTGCCAGCAGCAAAGAGGTAGGGGCGGCCAATCAGCCCCAGCATTTT. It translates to CASSKEVGAANQPQHF.

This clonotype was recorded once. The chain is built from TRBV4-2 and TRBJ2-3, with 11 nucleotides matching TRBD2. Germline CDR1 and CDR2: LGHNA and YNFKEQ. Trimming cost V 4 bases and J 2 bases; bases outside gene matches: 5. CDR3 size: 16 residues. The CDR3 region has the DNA TGTGCCAGCAGCCGTACGACTAGCGGGGACACAGATACGCAGTATTTT. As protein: CASSRTTSGDTDTQYF.

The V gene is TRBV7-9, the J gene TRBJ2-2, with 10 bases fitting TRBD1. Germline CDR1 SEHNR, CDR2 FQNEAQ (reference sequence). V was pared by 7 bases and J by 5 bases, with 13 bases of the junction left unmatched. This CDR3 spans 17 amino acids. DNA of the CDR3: TGTGCCAGCAACCGGGACAGGGGACCCTCGGGGACCGGGGAGCTGTTTTTT. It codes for CASNRDRGPSGTGELFF.

As DNA, the CDR3 is TGCAGTGCTAGACCGACCCACTCAGATACGCAGTATTTT. This codes for CSARPTHSDTQYF. This chain connects TRBV20-1 to TRBJ2-3; D is unclear. The V end was cut by 2 bases, the J end by 4 bases, with 10 bases between. The CDR3 extends over 13 amino acids. In germline, CDR1 is DFQATT, CDR2 SNEGSKA (reference sequence).

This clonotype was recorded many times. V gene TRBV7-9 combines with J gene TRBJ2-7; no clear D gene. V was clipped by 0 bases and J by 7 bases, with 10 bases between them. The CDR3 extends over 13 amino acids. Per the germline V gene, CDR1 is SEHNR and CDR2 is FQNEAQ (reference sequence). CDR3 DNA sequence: TGTGCCAGCAGCTTAGCCGGGCCTTGGGAGCAGTACTTC. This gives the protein CASSLAGPWEQYF.

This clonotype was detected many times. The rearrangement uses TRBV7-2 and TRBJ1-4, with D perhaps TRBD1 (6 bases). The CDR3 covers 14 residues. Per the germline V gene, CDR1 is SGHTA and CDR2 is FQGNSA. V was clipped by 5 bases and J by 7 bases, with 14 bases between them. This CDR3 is CASSLRGGFEKLFF. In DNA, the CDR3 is TGTGCCAGCAGCCTCAGGGGAGGGTTTGAAAAACTGTTTTTT.

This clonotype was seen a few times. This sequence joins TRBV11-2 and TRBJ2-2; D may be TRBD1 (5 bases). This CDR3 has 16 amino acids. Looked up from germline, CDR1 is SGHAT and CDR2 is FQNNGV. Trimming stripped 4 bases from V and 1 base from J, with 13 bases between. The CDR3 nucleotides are TGTGCCAGCAGCTCACTCCGCGGACAGAACACCGGGGAGCTGTTTTTT. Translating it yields CASSSLRGQNTGELFF.

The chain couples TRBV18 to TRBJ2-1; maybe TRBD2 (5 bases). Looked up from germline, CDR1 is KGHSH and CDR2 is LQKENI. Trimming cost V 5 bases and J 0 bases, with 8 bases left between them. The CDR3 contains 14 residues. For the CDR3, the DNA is TGTGCCAGCTCATCTAGCTACTCCTACAATGAGCAGTTCTTC. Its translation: CASSSSYSYNEQFF.

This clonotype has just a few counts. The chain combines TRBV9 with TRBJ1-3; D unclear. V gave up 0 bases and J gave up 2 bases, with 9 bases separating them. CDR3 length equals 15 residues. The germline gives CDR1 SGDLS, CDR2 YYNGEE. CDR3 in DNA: TGTGCCAGCAGCGTAGGAGGAGGAACTGGAAACACCATATATTTT. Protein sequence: CASSVGGGTGNTIYF.

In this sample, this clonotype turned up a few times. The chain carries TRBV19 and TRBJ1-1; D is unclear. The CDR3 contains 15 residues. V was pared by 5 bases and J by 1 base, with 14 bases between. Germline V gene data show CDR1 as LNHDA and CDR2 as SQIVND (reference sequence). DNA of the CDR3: TGTGCCAGTAGTCCCGTTTTTGGAGGGAACACTGAAGCTTTCTTT. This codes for CASSPVFGGNTEAFF.

The CDR3: CASSYQATVMSGSEQYF. The CDR3 region has the DNA TGTGCCAGCAGTTACCAGGCGACAGTGATGTCCGGGAGCGAGCAGTACTTC. The genes are TRBV6-5 and TRBJ2-7; a weak D match, TRBD2 (6 bases). Trimming cost V 2 bases and J 6 bases, with 23 bases left between them. The CDR3 sequence is 17 residues long. Germline CDR1 MNHEY, CDR2 SVGAGI.

The CDR3 loop reads CASSLEGWDGYTF. The CDR3 DNA follows: TGCGCCAGCAGCTTGGAGGGTTGGGATGGCTACACCTTC. The gene calls are TRBV5-1 and TRBJ1-2, with D unclear. Germline CDR1 and CDR2: SGHRS and YFSETQ. Trimming cost V 0 bases and J 6 bases, with 9 bases left between them. This CDR3 region has 13 residues.

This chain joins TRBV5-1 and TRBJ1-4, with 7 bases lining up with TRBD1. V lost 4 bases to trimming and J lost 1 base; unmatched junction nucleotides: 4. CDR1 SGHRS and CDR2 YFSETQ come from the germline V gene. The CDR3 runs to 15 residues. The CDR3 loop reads CASSLHRGTNEKLFF. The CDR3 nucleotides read TGCGCCAGCAGCCTGCACAGGGGAACTAATGAAAAACTGTTTTTT.

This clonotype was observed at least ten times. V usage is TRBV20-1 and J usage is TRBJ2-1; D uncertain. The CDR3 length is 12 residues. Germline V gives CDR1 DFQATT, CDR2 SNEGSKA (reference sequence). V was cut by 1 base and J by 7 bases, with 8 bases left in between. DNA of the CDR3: TGCAGTGCTAGAGTATACATGAATGAGCAGTTCTTC. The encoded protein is CSARVYMNEQFF.

In DNA, the CDR3 is TGCAGTGCTAGAGGAGGGACTAACCCACTGTTTTGGGGGCAGTACTTC. Translated, it gives CSARGGTNPLFWGQYF. The chain joins TRBV20-1 to TRBJ2-7; 7 nucleotides agree with TRBD2. J lost 9 bases, V lost 1 base, and 18 bases had no gene match. Per germline, CDR1 DFQATT and CDR2 SNEGSKA (reference sequence). The CDR3 has 16 amino acids.

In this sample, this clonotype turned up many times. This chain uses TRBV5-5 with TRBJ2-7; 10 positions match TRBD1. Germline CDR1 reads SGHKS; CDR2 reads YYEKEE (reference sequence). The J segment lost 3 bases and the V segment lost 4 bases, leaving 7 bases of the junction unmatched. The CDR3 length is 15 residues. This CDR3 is CASSLKTGGFYEQYF. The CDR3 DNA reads TGTGCCAGCAGCCTGAAGACAGGGGGCTTCTACGAGCAGTACTTC.

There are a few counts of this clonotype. The CDR3 protein is CASSALRQGIYEQYF. CDR3 sequence (DNA): TGTGCCAGCAGCGCCCTCCGACAGGGGATCTACGAGCAGTACTTC. The chain recombines TRBV6-1 with TRBJ2-7; 8 positions match TRBD1. The CDR3 loop spans 15 amino acids. Losses at the gene ends were 6 bases for V and 3 bases for J; bases not matched to a gene: 10. CDR1 is MNHNS and CDR2 is SASEGT in the germline V gene.

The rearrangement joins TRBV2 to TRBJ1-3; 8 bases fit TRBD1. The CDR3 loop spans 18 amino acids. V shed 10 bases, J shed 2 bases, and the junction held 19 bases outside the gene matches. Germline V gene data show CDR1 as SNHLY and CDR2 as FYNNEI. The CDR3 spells CAICFGRQGTIAGNTIYF. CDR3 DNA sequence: TGTGCCATCTGTTTCGGGCGACAGGGGACGATAGCTGGAAACACCATATATTTT.

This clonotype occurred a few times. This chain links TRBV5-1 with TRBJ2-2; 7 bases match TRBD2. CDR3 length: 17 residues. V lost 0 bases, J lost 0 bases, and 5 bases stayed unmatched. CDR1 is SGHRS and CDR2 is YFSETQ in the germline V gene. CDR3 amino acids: CASSLALAGSNTGELFF. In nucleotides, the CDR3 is TGCGCCAGCAGCTTGGCGTTAGCGGGTTCGAACACCGGGGAGCTGTTTTTT.

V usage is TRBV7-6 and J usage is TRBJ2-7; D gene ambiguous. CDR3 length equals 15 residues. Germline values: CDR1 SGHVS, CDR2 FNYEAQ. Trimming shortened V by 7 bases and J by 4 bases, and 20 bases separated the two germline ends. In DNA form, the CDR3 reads TGTGCCAGCACCTTTGAAATGGGCCCCGGTTACGAGCAGTACTTC. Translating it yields CASTFEMGPGYEQYF.

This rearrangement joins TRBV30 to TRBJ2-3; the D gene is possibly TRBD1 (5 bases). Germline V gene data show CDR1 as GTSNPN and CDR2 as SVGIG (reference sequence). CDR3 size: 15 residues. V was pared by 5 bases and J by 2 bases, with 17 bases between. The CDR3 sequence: CAWAFPQGITDTQYF. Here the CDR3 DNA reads TGTGCCTGGGCCTTCCCCCAGGGAATCACAGATACGCAGTATTTT.

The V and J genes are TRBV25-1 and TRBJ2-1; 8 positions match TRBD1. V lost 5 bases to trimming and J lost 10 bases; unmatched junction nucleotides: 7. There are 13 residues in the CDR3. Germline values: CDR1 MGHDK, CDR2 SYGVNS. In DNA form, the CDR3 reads TGTGCCAGCAGTTCCTCGGACAGGGCGGAGCAGTTCTTC. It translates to CASSSSDRAEQFF.

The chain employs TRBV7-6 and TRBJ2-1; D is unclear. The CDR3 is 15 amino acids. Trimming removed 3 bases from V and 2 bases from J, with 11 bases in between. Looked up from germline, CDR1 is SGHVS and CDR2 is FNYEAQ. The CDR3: CASSLRSPPYNEQFF. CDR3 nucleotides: TGTGCCAGCAGCTTGAGGAGCCCCCCCTACAATGAGCAGTTCTTC. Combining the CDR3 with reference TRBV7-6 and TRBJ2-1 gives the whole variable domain GAGVSQSPRYKVTKRGQDVALRCDPISGHVSLYWYRQALGQGPEFLTYFNYEAQQDKSGLPNDRFSAERPEGSISTLTIQRTEQRDSAMYRCASSLRSPPYNEQFFGPGTRLTVL.

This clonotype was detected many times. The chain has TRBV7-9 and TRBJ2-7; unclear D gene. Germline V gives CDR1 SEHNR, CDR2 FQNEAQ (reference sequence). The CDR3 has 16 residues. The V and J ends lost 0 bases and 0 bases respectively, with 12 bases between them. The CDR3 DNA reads TGTGCCAGCAGCTTAGCAGGCGGCCTGAGCTCCTACGAGCAGTACTTC. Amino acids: CASSLAGGLSSYEQYF. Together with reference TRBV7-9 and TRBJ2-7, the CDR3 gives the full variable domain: DTGVSQNPRHKITKRGQNVTFRCDPISEHNRLYWYRQTLGQGPEFLTYFQNEAQLEKSRLLSDRFSAERPKGSFSTLEIQRTEQGDSAMYLCASSLAGGLSSYEQYFGPGTRLTVT.

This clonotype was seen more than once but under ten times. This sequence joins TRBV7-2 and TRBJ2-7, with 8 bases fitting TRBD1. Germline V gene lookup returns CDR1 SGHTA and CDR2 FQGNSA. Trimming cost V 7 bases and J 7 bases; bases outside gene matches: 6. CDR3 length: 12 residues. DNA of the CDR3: TGTGCCAGCACAGGGGGCGAGGATGAGCAGTACTTC. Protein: CASTGGEDEQYF.